A selection of T cell receptor beta chains follows, all from one sample in a study of cytomegalovirus exposure and HLA in healthy donors. The repertoire was sequenced with immunoSEQ multiplex PCR; TCRdb's copy has only in-frame clones and lacks some. The sample consists of around 300,000 clones, 88% of them appearing once. The sequenced material came from PBMCs. The receptors here all came from a man younger than 45 in good health and CMV-seronegative. CDR3s include the opening cysteine and the closing phenylalanine or tryptophan. The D gene is left open where the match is weak. The size entry is marked missing in some rows and otherwise reads once, few, many or a size class.

V gene: TRBV10-3; clone size: few; D gene: TRBD1; J gene: TRBJ2-7; CDR3 DNA: TGTGCCATCAGCACAGGGGACTCCTACGAGCAGTACTTC; CDR3 protein: CAISTGDSYEQYF
V gene: TRBV11-2; clone size: .; D gene: .; J gene: TRBJ2-7; CDR3 DNA: TGTGCCAGCAGCCCCGCTTGGGGGCTCGGAAACGAGCAGTACTTC; CDR3 protein: CASSPAWGLGNEQYF
V gene: TRBV18; clone size: .; D gene: .; J gene: TRBJ2-2; CDR3 DNA: TGTGCCAGCTCACCTCCGAACAGGGCCGGGGAGCTGTTTTTT; CDR3 protein: CASSPPNRAGELFF
V gene: TRBV29-1; clone size: .; D gene: .; J gene: TRBJ2-7; CDR3 DNA: TGCAGCGTTGAGGACAGATACTACGAGCAGTACTTC; CDR3 protein: CSVEDRYYEQYF
V gene: TRBV11-2; clone size: .; D gene: .; J gene: TRBJ2-1; CDR3 DNA: TGTGCCAGCAGCTTCCAGCGCAATGAGCAGTTCTTC; CDR3 protein: CASSFQRNEQFF
V gene: TRBV19; clone size: .; D gene: .; J gene: TRBJ1-1; CDR3 DNA: TGTGCCAGTAGGGGACTGTTTTCCGAAACTTTCTTT; CDR3 protein: CASRGLFSETFF
V gene: TRBV11-2; clone size: .; D gene: TRBD1; J gene: TRBJ1-1; CDR3 DNA: TGTGCCAGCAGCTGGGGACAGATAATGAACACTGAAGCTTTCTTT; CDR3 protein: CASSWGQIMNTEAFF
V gene: TRBV7-6; clone size: .; D gene: .; J gene: TRBJ1-2; CDR3 DNA: TGTGCCAGCAGCTCCTACACACTCGTGGACAGCCCCGAGGGCTACACCTTC; CDR3 protein: CASSSYTLVDSPEGYTF
V gene: TRBV6-5; clone size: .; D gene: TRBD2; J gene: TRBJ2-5; CDR3 DNA: TGTGCCAGCAGTTCCGGGGGGGGCCAAGAGACCCAGTACTTC; CDR3 protein: CASSSGGGQETQYF
V gene: TRBV15; clone size: .; D gene: TRBD1; J gene: TRBJ1-1; CDR3 DNA: TGTGCCACCAGCTCTGGGACAGGGGTGACTGAAGCTTTCTTT; CDR3 protein: CATSSGTGVTEAFF
V gene: TRBV5-6; clone size: .; D gene: TRBD1; J gene: TRBJ1-2; CDR3 DNA: TGTGCCAGCAGCCCGGACAGGGTCCCCTATGGCTACACCTTC; CDR3 protein: CASSPDRVPYGYTF
V gene: TRBV19; clone size: .; D gene: .; J gene: TRBJ1-1; CDR3 DNA: TGTGCCAGTAGTATAGGACGGACAATACAGAACACTGAAGCTTTCTTT; CDR3 protein: CASSIGRTIQNTEAFF
V gene: TRBV5-1; clone size: .; D gene: TRBD1; J gene: TRBJ1-6; CDR3 DNA: TGCGCCAGCAGCTTGGCCCCATCCGGGACAGGAGGTTCACCCCTCCACTTT; CDR3 protein: CASSLAPSGTGGSPLHF
V gene: TRBV14; clone size: .; D gene: TRBD2; J gene: TRBJ2-1; CDR3 DNA: TGTGCCAGCAGCAGAGCGGGGGGTGCGTCCTACAATGAGCAGTTCTTC; CDR3 protein: CASSRAGGASYNEQFF
V gene: TRBV19; clone size: .; D gene: .; J gene: TRBJ1-3; CDR3 DNA: TGTGCCAGTAGTCGAGGGACATACGACTCTGGAAACACCATATATTTT; CDR3 protein: CASSRGTYDSGNTIYF
V gene: TRBV2; clone size: .; D gene: .; J gene: TRBJ1-1; CDR3 DNA: TGTGCCAGCAGTGAACAGAACACTGAAGCTTTCTTT; CDR3 protein: CASSEQNTEAFF
V gene: TRBV18; clone size: .; D gene: .; J gene: TRBJ2-2; CDR3 DNA: TGTGCCAGCTCACTCGGACAAACCGTTACCGGGGAGCTGTTTTTT; CDR3 protein: CASSLGQTVTGELFF
V gene: TRBV5-1; clone size: .; D gene: TRBD1; J gene: TRBJ2-2; CDR3 DNA: TGCGCCAGCAGCTTGGGGCCGACAGGGGACACCGGGGAGCTGTTTTTT; CDR3 protein: CASSLGPTGDTGELFF
V gene: TRBV6-1; clone size: once; D gene: TRBD2; J gene: TRBJ2-3; CDR3 DNA: TGTGCCAGCAGTGAAAGAGTCCTTCTAGCGGGGGTTGCAGATACGCAGTATTTT; CDR3 protein: CASSERVLLAGVADTQYF
V gene: TRBV11-2; clone size: .; D gene: TRBD1; J gene: TRBJ1-1; CDR3 DNA: TGTGCCAGCAGCTTAGTTCGGGCAGGGGGCTTCGCTTTCTTT; CDR3 protein: CASSLVRAGGFAFF
V gene: TRBV5-6; clone size: .; D gene: TRBD1; J gene: TRBJ2-7; CDR3 DNA: TGTGCCAGCAGCTCCCGGGACAGGGGGCCCCACGAGCAGTACTTC; CDR3 protein: CASSSRDRGPHEQYF
V gene: TRBV4-2; clone size: .; D gene: .; J gene: TRBJ1-1; CDR3 DNA: TGTGCCAGCAGCCAAGGTGCCGGGCGGGGGAGGGGCGGTTTCTTT; CDR3 protein: CASSQGAGRGRGGFF
V gene: TRBV4-1; clone size: .; D gene: TRBD1; J gene: TRBJ2-3; CDR3 DNA: TGCGCCAGCAGCCAGGGGTTCCGGACAGGGCAAACAGATACGCAGTATTTT; CDR3 protein: CASSQGFRTGQTDTQYF
V gene: TRBV18; clone size: .; D gene: .; J gene: TRBJ1-3; CDR3 DNA: TGTGCCAGCTCACCGCAGGGATCTGGAAACACCATATATTTT; CDR3 protein: CASSPQGSGNTIYF
V gene: TRBV6-5; clone size: once; D gene: .; J gene: TRBJ1-6; CDR3 DNA: TGTGCCAGCAGGACAGCCGATAATTCACCCCTCCACTTT; CDR3 protein: CASRTADNSPLHF
V gene: TRBV9; clone size: .; D gene: .; J gene: TRBJ1-2; CDR3 DNA: TGTGCCAGCAGCGGCCGTGAGGGCTACACCTTC; CDR3 protein: CASSGREGYTF
V gene: TRBV7-9; clone size: once; D gene: .; J gene: TRBJ1-2; CDR3 DNA: TGTGCCAGCAGCTTAAGTAGTTCTAACTATGGCTACACCTTC; CDR3 protein: CASSLSSSNYGYTF
V gene: TRBV6-5; clone size: .; D gene: .; J gene: TRBJ1-1; CDR3 DNA: TGTGCCAGCAGTTTAAAACATCTGAACACTGAAGCTTTCTTT; CDR3 protein: CASSLKHLNTEAFF
V gene: TRBV6-1; clone size: .; D gene: TRBD2; J gene: TRBJ2-3; CDR3 DNA: TGTGCCAGCAGTGCGACTAGCGGGGGGGCCCTGAGCACAGATACGCAGTATTTT; CDR3 protein: CASSATSGGALSTDTQYF
V gene: TRBV15; clone size: few; D gene: .; J gene: TRBJ2-1; CDR3 DNA: TGTGCCACCAGAAGAGATAGGGGGACAATAGGGCGAGAGGAGCAGTTCTTC; CDR3 protein: CATRRDRGTIGREEQFF
V gene: TRBV4-1; clone size: .; D gene: .; J gene: TRBJ1-1; CDR3 DNA: TGCGCCAGCAGCCAAGAGAAGAGGAAGAACACTGAAGCTTTCTTT; CDR3 protein: CASSQEKRKNTEAFF
V gene: TRBV6-1; clone size: .; D gene: .; J gene: TRBJ1-4; CDR3 DNA: TGTGCCAGCAGTGAAGCGCGAGCCTTCCCGAATGAAAAACTGTTTTTT; CDR3 protein: CASSEARAFPNEKLFF
V gene: TRBV4-1; clone size: .; D gene: .; J gene: TRBJ1-5; CDR3 DNA: TGCGCCAGCAGCCCGTCCCCGGGATATAGCAATCAGCCCCAGCATTTT; CDR3 protein: CASSPSPGYSNQPQHF
V gene: TRBV5-1; clone size: .; D gene: .; J gene: TRBJ1-2; CDR3 DNA: TGCGCCAGCAACAGCCGGGGGGGAGAGACCTATGGCTACACCTTC; CDR3 protein: CASNSRGGETYGYTF
V gene: TRBV19; clone size: .; D gene: TRBD1; J gene: TRBJ1-5; CDR3 DNA: TGTGCCAGTATGACAGGGGGGGGGACACGAGGCGGTCAGCCCCAGCATTTT; CDR3 protein: CASMTGGGTRGGQPQHF
V gene: TRBV30; clone size: .; D gene: TRBD1; J gene: TRBJ2-7; CDR3 DNA: TGTGCCTGGGGTCCGGGACAGGGGTCCCACGAGCAGTACTTC; CDR3 protein: CAWGPGQGSHEQYF
V gene: TRBV30; clone size: .; D gene: TRBD1; J gene: TRBJ1-1; CDR3 DNA: TGTGCCTGGAGTGTAGAACAGGGGGTCCGGCAAATAATGAACACTGAAGCTTTCTTT; CDR3 protein: CAWSVEQGVRQIMNTEAFF
V gene: TRBV5-1; clone size: .; D gene: TRBD2; J gene: TRBJ2-3; CDR3 DNA: TGCGCCAGCAGCTCCGTGCGGGGGGGCGGAGATACGCAGTATTTT; CDR3 protein: CASSSVRGGGDTQYF
V gene: TRBV7-9; clone size: .; D gene: .; J gene: TRBJ1-1; CDR3 DNA: TGTGCCAGCACCTATGGCACTGAAGCTTTCTTT; CDR3 protein: CASTYGTEAFF
V gene: TRBV15; clone size: .; D gene: TRBD1; J gene: TRBJ2-2; CDR3 DNA: TGTGCCACCAAGGGACAGATGAACACCGGGGAGCTGTTTTTT; CDR3 protein: CATKGQMNTGELFF
V gene: TRBV5-4; clone size: .; D gene: TRBD1; J gene: TRBJ1-5; CDR3 DNA: TGTGCCAGCAGCTTGGACAGGGGAGGTCAGCCCCAGCATTTT; CDR3 protein: CASSLDRGGQPQHF
V gene: TRBV29-1; clone size: .; D gene: .; J gene: TRBJ2-5; CDR3 DNA: TGCAGCGAACAAACTAGTGCTGGGGTGACCCAGTACTTC; CDR3 protein: CSEQTSAGVTQYF
V gene: TRBV5-1; clone size: .; D gene: .; J gene: TRBJ2-5; CDR3 DNA: TGCGCCAGCAGCTTAACTTCGACAGGAGCACAAGAGACCCAGTACTTC; CDR3 protein: CASSLTSTGAQETQYF
V gene: TRBV4-1; clone size: .; D gene: .; J gene: TRBJ1-3; CDR3 DNA: TGCGCCAGCAGCCAAGAGACAGCTTATACTGGAAACACCATATATTTT; CDR3 protein: CASSQETAYTGNTIYF
V gene: TRBV4-3; clone size: .; D gene: .; J gene: TRBJ2-2; CDR3 DNA: TGCGCCAGCAGCCAAGCCCCGACAGGCGCGAACACCGGGGAGCTGTTTTTT; CDR3 protein: CASSQAPTGANTGELFF
V gene: TRBV4-3; clone size: .; D gene: .; J gene: TRBJ2-1; CDR3 DNA: TGCGCCAGCAGCCAGCTGCCGGGGGTCGGGAACTACAATGAGCAGTTCTTC; CDR3 protein: CASSQLPGVGNYNEQFF
V gene: TRBV9; clone size: .; D gene: TRBD1; J gene: TRBJ2-1; CDR3 DNA: TGTGCCAGCAGCGTCTCCTCCTCAGGGGGCCTAAATACCTACAATGAGCAGTTCTTC; CDR3 protein: CASSVSSSGGLNTYNEQFF
V gene: TRBV25-1; clone size: .; D gene: TRBD2; J gene: TRBJ2-3; CDR3 DNA: TGTGCCAGCAGTGAATATGCGGGGGGCCGAGCAGATACGCAGTATTTT; CDR3 protein: CASSEYAGGRADTQYF
V gene: TRBV7-9; clone size: .; D gene: .; J gene: TRBJ1-6; CDR3 DNA: TGTGCCAGCAGCCAGGGTTCACCCCTCCACTTT; CDR3 protein: CASSQGSPLHF
V gene: TRBV19; clone size: once; D gene: TRBD1; J gene: TRBJ1-1; CDR3 DNA: TGTGCCAGTAGTGGGGGACAGGGGGCCCTAGTCACTGAAGCTTTCTTT; CDR3 protein: CASSGGQGALVTEAFF
V gene: TRBV27; clone size: .; D gene: TRBD2; J gene: TRBJ2-1; CDR3 DNA: TGTGCCAGCAGTGCTCCGGGACTAGCGGCGAGCTCCTACAATGAGCAGTTCTTC; CDR3 protein: CASSAPGLAASSYNEQFF
V gene: TRBV10-1; clone size: .; D gene: .; J gene: TRBJ1-2; CDR3 DNA: TGCGCCAGCAGTGAGTCAGGGGGAGACGGCTACACCTTC; CDR3 protein: CASSESGGDGYTF
V gene: TRBV2; clone size: .; D gene: TRBD1; J gene: TRBJ1-4; CDR3 DNA: TGTGCCAGCAGCCCCGGGACAGTTCTCAATGAAAAACTGTTTTTT; CDR3 protein: CASSPGTVLNEKLFF
V gene: TRBV19; clone size: .; D gene: .; J gene: TRBJ1-6; CDR3 DNA: TGTGCCAGTAGTAAGACTTCAGGGGATAATTCACCCCTCCACTTT; CDR3 protein: CASSKTSGDNSPLHF
V gene: TRBV4-1; clone size: .; D gene: .; J gene: TRBJ2-3; CDR3 DNA: TGCGCCAGCAGCCACAAGGGGCCGGCTTATACGCAGTATTTT; CDR3 protein: CASSHKGPAYTQYF